The rows below give T cell receptor beta chains drawn from one sample of a study of shared clonotypes between healthy human individuals. Repertoires were generated with immunoSEQ multiplex PCR, while TCRdb's copy carries only in-frame clones and drops some. Among roughly 2 million clones listed, nearly 97% were seen once. The sample taken for sequencing was naive CD4+ T cells sorted from blood. Receptor source: a man aged 18 to 29 in good health. The CDR3 runs from the conserved cysteine through the conserved F or W. The order of the fields is D gene, J gene, V gene, clone size, CDR3 protein, CDR3 DNA. The D gene is left open where the match is weak. Size values are once, few and many counts, or a class for expanded clones, and some rows have none.

D: .; J: TRBJ1-2; V: TRBV19; size: .; CDR3: CASSTGRNYGYTF; DNA: TGTGCCAGTAGTACTGGACGGAACTATGGCTACACCTTC
D: .; J: TRBJ1-1; V: TRBV5-4; size: .; CDR3: CASSFQQGSRTEAFF; DNA: TGTGCCAGCAGCTTTCAGCAGGGGAGTCGGACTGAAGCTTTCTTT
D: .; J: TRBJ1-4; V: TRBV5-6; size: .; CDR3: CASSLATNEKLFF; DNA: TGTGCCAGCAGCCTAGCAACTAATGAAAAACTGTTTTTT
D: .; J: TRBJ1-1; V: TRBV9; size: .; CDR3: CASSVRRDNTEAFF; DNA: TGTGCCAGCAGCGTCCGCAGGGATAACACTGAAGCTTTCTTT
D: .; J: TRBJ2-5; V: TRBV7-8; size: .; CDR3: CASSLDFRVETQYF; DNA: TGTGCCAGCAGCTTAGATTTTCGGGTGGAGACCCAGTACTTC
D: .; J: TRBJ2-3; V: TRBV6-1; size: .; CDR3: CASSLGTDTQYF; DNA: TGTGCCAGCAGCCTAGGGACAGATACGCAGTATTTT
D: .; J: TRBJ1-5; V: TRBV4-1; size: .; CDR3: CASSQEGRPTGQPQHF; DNA: TGCGCCAGCAGCCAAGAAGGTCGACCGACCGGGCAGCCCCAGCATTTT
D: .; J: TRBJ1-1; V: TRBV20-1; size: .; CDR3: CSEEGNTEAFF; DNA: TGCAGTGAAGAAGGGAACACTGAAGCTTTCTTT
D: .; J: TRBJ2-7; V: TRBV7-2; size: .; CDR3: CASSLAGINTYEQYF; DNA: TGTGCCAGCAGCTTAGCGGGTATCAACACCTACGAGCAGTACTTC
D: TRBD2; J: TRBJ2-4; V: TRBV4-1; size: .; CDR3: CASSQVLAGPRLVAKNIQYF; DNA: TGCGCCAGCAGCCAAGTGCTAGCGGGTCCAAGGCTGGTAGCCAAAAACATTCAGTACTTC
D: TRBD2; J: TRBJ2-3; V: TRBV6-1; size: .; CDR3: CASSETSGGAADTQYF; DNA: TGTGCCAGCAGTGAAACATCGGGGGGAGCGGCAGATACGCAGTATTTT
D: .; J: TRBJ2-5; V: TRBV6-1; size: .; CDR3: CASSEGLEETQYF; DNA: TGTGCCAGCAGTGAGGGACTGGAAGAGACCCAGTACTTC
D: .; J: TRBJ2-3; V: TRBV29-1; size: .; CDR3: CSVSSGTSTDTQYF; DNA: TGCAGCGTTTCCTCCGGGACTAGCACAGATACGCAGTATTTT
D: .; J: TRBJ1-4; V: TRBV7-9; size: .; CDR3: CASSLGEWEKLFF; DNA: TGTGCCAGCAGCCTAGGAGAGTGGGAAAAACTGTTTTTT
D: TRBD1; J: TRBJ2-5; V: TRBV7-8; size: once; CDR3: CASSLRRDRVSEETQYF; DNA: TGTGCCAGCAGCTTAAGGCGGGACAGGGTCAGTGAGGAGACCCAGTACTTC
D: .; J: TRBJ1-2; V: TRBV30; size: once; CDR3: CAWSEVDGYTF; DNA: TGTGCCTGGAGCGAAGTGGACGGCTACACCTTC
D: TRBD1; J: TRBJ2-7; V: TRBV11-3; size: .; CDR3: CASSPEDRGSREQYF; DNA: TGTGCCAGCAGCCCGGAGGACAGGGGGAGCCGTGAGCAGTACTTC
D: .; J: TRBJ2-7; V: TRBV4-2; size: .; CDR3: CASSFPGYYEQYF; DNA: TGTGCCAGCAGCTTCCCGGGTTACTACGAGCAGTACTTC
D: .; J: TRBJ1-6; V: TRBV4-3; size: .; CDR3: CASSQGWGGISPLHF; DNA: TGCGCCAGCAGCCAGGGGTGGGGGGGTATTTCACCCCTCCACTTT
D: .; J: TRBJ1-2; V: TRBV6-6; size: .; CDR3: CASSYTDAGYTF; DNA: TGTGCCAGCAGTTATACGGACGCCGGCTACACCTTC
D: TRBD2; J: TRBJ2-3; V: TRBV6-4; size: once; CDR3: CASSTSSGGSTDTQYF; DNA: TGTGCCAGCTCCACGAGTAGCGGGGGGAGCACAGATACGCAGTATTTT
D: .; J: TRBJ1-3; V: TRBV28; size: .; CDR3: CASIGTAGNTIYF; DNA: TGTGCCAGCATAGGAACAGCGGGAAACACCATATATTTT
D: .; J: TRBJ2-2; V: TRBV19; size: .; CDR3: CASTPPGTNTGELFF; DNA: TGTGCCAGTACCCCCCCAGGGACCAACACCGGGGAGCTGTTTTTT
D: TRBD1; J: TRBJ2-1; V: TRBV4-2; size: .; CDR3: CASSRDVRDRVYNEQFF; DNA: TGTGCCAGCAGCCGAGACGTGCGGGACAGGGTGTACAATGAGCAGTTCTTC
D: TRBD1; J: TRBJ1-1; V: TRBV2; size: .; CDR3: CASSGRTGGTEAFF; DNA: TGTGCCAGCAGTGGTAGGACAGGTGGAACTGAAGCTTTCTTT
D: TRBD1; J: TRBJ1-1; V: TRBV5-4; size: .; CDR3: CASSSTGGKWMNTEAFF; DNA: TGTGCCAGCAGCTCTACAGGGGGTAAGTGGATGAACACTGAAGCTTTCTTT
D: .; J: TRBJ2-1; V: TRBV5-1; size: .; CDR3: CASSFRSYNEQFF; DNA: TGCGCCAGCAGCTTTCGGTCCTACAATGAGCAGTTCTTC
D: .; J: TRBJ1-6; V: TRBV4-2; size: .; CDR3: CASSQEMSGPSPLHF; DNA: TGTGCCAGCAGCCAAGAAATGTCAGGACCCTCACCCCTCCACTTT
D: TRBD1; J: TRBJ1-6; V: TRBV25-1; size: few; CDR3: CASSDGTGRNSPLHF; DNA: TGTGCCAGCAGTGATGGGACAGGGAGAAATTCACCCCTCCACTTT
D: .; J: TRBJ1-2; V: TRBV5-6; size: once; CDR3: CASSLGPGIFYGYTF; DNA: TGTGCCAGCAGCTTGGGGCCCGGGATCTTCTATGGCTACACCTTC
D: .; J: TRBJ1-5; V: TRBV7-8; size: .; CDR3: CASSFATARAFQPQHF; DNA: TGTGCCAGCAGCTTTGCGACAGCCCGGGCGTTTCAGCCCCAGCATTTT
D: .; J: TRBJ1-6; V: TRBV28; size: .; CDR3: CASSLSARGYSPLHF; DNA: TGTGCCAGCAGTTTATCTGCACGCGGTTATTCACCCCTCCACTTT
D: .; J: TRBJ1-1; V: TRBV6-5; size: .; CDR3: CASSYQGKNTEAFF; DNA: TGTGCCAGCAGTTATCAGGGGAAGAACACTGAAGCTTTCTTT
D: .; J: TRBJ2-3; V: TRBV9; size: .; CDR3: CASSPRGLEDTQYF; DNA: TGTGCCAGCAGCCCGCGGGGGCTGGAAGATACGCAGTATTTT
D: .; J: TRBJ1-1; V: TRBV11-2; size: .; CDR3: CASALLGGNTEAFF; DNA: TGTGCCAGCGCGCTTTTGGGAGGGAACACTGAAGCTTTCTTT
D: .; J: TRBJ2-1; V: TRBV11-3; size: .; CDR3: CASSPLHGPYNEQFF; DNA: TGTGCCAGCAGCCCTTTACACGGACCCTACAATGAGCAGTTCTTC
D: .; J: TRBJ1-6; V: TRBV6-1; size: .; CDR3: CASSARGWADNSPLHF; DNA: TGTGCCAGCAGTGCCAGGGGTTGGGCAGATAATTCACCCCTCCACTTT
D: .; J: TRBJ2-7; V: TRBV5-1; size: .; CDR3: CASSLAGTTYEQYF; DNA: TGCGCCAGCAGCTTGGCAGGGACAACCTACGAGCAGTACTTC
D: .; J: TRBJ2-5; V: TRBV2; size: .; CDR3: CASSEGLGKATQYF; DNA: TGTGCCAGCAGTGAGGGACTGGGGAAAGCGACCCAGTACTTC
D: .; J: TRBJ1-5; V: TRBV6-1; size: .; CDR3: CASSTKGGSNQPQHF; DNA: TGTGCCAGCAGTACCAAGGGGGGTAGCAATCAGCCCCAGCATTTT
D: .; J: TRBJ1-5; V: TRBV30; size: .; CDR3: CAWSPFGNQPQHF; DNA: TGTGCCTGGAGCCCCTTTGGCAATCAGCCCCAGCATTTT
D: TRBD2; J: TRBJ2-5; V: TRBV6-1; size: .; CDR3: CASSPTSGGETQYF; DNA: TGTGCCAGCAGTCCGACTAGCGGGGGGGAGACCCAGTACTTC
D: TRBD1; J: TRBJ1-2; V: TRBV10-3; size: .; CDR3: CAVRGGDRTNYGYTF; DNA: TGTGCCGTCAGGGGGGGGGACCGAACGAACTATGGCTACACCTTC
D: .; J: TRBJ2-4; V: TRBV6-5; size: .; CDR3: CASSYSGGLAKNIQYF; DNA: TGTGCCAGCAGTTACTCGGGAGGTCTAGCCAAAAACATTCAGTACTTC
D: .; J: TRBJ2-7; V: TRBV6-1; size: .; CDR3: CASNPGYEQYF; DNA: TGTGCCAGCAATCCAGGGTACGAGCAGTACTTC
D: .; J: TRBJ2-6; V: TRBV5-1; size: .; CDR3: CASSLEGYGANVLTF; DNA: TGCGCCAGCAGCTTGGAGGGGTACGGGGCCAACGTCCTGACTTTC
D: .; J: TRBJ2-2; V: TRBV9; size: .; CDR3: CASSVGWGAYTGELFF; DNA: TGTGCCAGCAGCGTAGGGTGGGGCGCGTACACCGGGGAGCTGTTTTTT
D: .; J: TRBJ2-7; V: TRBV5-1; size: .; CDR3: CASSLGGTFLYEQYF; DNA: TGCGCCAGCAGCTTGGGGGGGACATTCCTCTACGAGCAGTACTTC